The subject of this entry is one T cell receptor beta chain. In this sample, this clone turned up a few times. The clone's antigen remains unknown. Within one base of it there is no much larger clone, and no base qualities were kept. The same CDR3 can be traced to other DNA sequences in this sample. TCR CDR3 regions were amplified from genomic DNA by multiplex PCR using the deep immunoSEQ assay. Genomic DNA extracted from each cell subset was distributed evenly over all wells of several immunoSEQ 96-well plates, and each plate served as one replicate. For sorted subsets, around 0.2 ug of genomic DNA, equivalent to 30,000 or so T cell genomes, went into each replicate PCR. Purified libraries were quantified with a Qubit 3.0 fluorometer, sized on a Bioanalyzer 2100, and re-quantified with the KAPA Library Quantification kit. Every immunoSEQ 96-well plate was sequenced on a separate single-read 150-cycle Illumina NextSeq 550 flow cell. In the authors' own workflow: Because the immunoSEQ output held only junctional sequences and lacked quality scores, the filtering could not match the filtering applied to full-length reads. Sequences were annotated with PyIR, a Python wrapper for IgBLAST v1.9, and V/J genes and CDR3 were assigned using IMGT germline references. Any read was removed if the V/J assignment was weak (E-value above 1e-6), the CDR3 was missing, or the read contained stop codons, out-of-frame junctions, or ambiguous translated residues. A V3J clonotype was defined by an identical inferred V gene, J gene, and CDR3 amino acid sequence. The percentage overlap between two repertoires was calculated by dividing the number of shared unique clonotypes by the size of the smaller repertoire. Richness of each repertoire was evaluated using RTK rarefaction, the Chao1 estimator, and Recon v2.1 estimates of unobserved clonotypes. Generation probabilities for all TCRbeta clonotypes obtained by the gDNA method from a handful of donors were computed using OLGA. The table was pulled from immuneACCESS by TCRdb, which kept in-frame rearrangements only. Such tables lose some clones; where checked, under half of the loss comes from unresolved V genes, and the rest has no known cause. V and J calls and clone size are as listed in that table; D and trimming were resolved from the DNA. This sample has 2 million to 3 million clones in its table, and over 85% of those were observed once. The ten most abundant clones make up roughly 0.39% of the sample.

The donors were healthy, HIV-negative adults with no recently reported acute infections or vaccinations. Every donor was a Caucasian adult residing in Nashville, Tennessee, USA. CD4+ T cells were enriched through magnetic negative selection, after which naive cells were positively selected on CD45RA and the remaining negative fraction served as the memory subset. After blood collection by leukapheresis, PBMCs were isolated using Ficoll-Histopaque density gradient centrifugation and then cryopreserved in the vapor phase of liquid nitrogen. Purity and quantity of every magnetically sorted T cell population were checked by analytical flow cytometry. Genomic DNA was isolated from every sorted fraction and measured by UV absorbance on a Nanodrop 2000c. The sample originates from a study of shared clonotypes between healthy human individuals (dated by TCRdb to 2020 to 2022). A note on the overall study: The cohort comprised two women and a few men aged 18 to 49 years. For each donor, CD4 naive and CD4 memory were each run on three plates, CD8 naive on two plates, and CD8 memory on one plate. The study deeply sequenced blood TCR repertoires of five healthy adults to estimate repertoire size and the extent of clonotype sharing between individuals. To increase sequencing depth and limit assay-specific biases, TCR repertoire library preparation and sequencing were carried out by different laboratories using diverse techniques. Each donor's leukapheresis produced roughly between roughly 0.85 and 9.5 billion PBMCs.

Results and caveats for the whole study, not just this receptor: Sharing across several donors was observed for about 5% of naive CD4, less than 4% of naive CD8, about 2.3% of memory CD4, and around 0.4% of memory CD8 clonotypes. Based on pairwise subsampling, the degree of clonotype sharing among donors was expected to be affected by sequencing depth. Larger estimated clonotype richness was generally found for naive subsets than for memory subsets. Rarefaction of sorted-subset datasets indicated incomplete sequencing despite the large sequencing depth. Because the study included only a small number of donors, the genetic and exposure-history diversity represented was limited. Compared with non-shared clonotypes, the clonotypes found in all four sorted-subset donors had higher generation probabilities. Sampling was limited to blood, and TCR repertoires in tissue likely differ from TCR repertoires in blood.

Counted from cysteine to phenylalanine, this CDR3 has 14 amino acids. Only CDR3 DNA remains: 42 bases, in frame from the first base. The germline V gene yields MDHEN for CDR1 and SYDVKM for CDR2. After removal of 4 bases from V and 5 bases from J, the junction retains 1 base not matched to a gene. This clonotype was obtained from a man younger than 35 in good health. Some clones in this sample may be carry-over from other donors' samples. This chain is built from TRBV28 and TRBJ1-4, with 10 bases aligning to TRBD1. The sequenced material came from naive CD4+ T cells from PBMCs. The sample's cell subset or site label, in plain terms: CD45RA+ positively selected. The DNA reads TGTGCCAGCAGTTCGGGACAGGGGAATGAAAAACTGTTTTTT. This codes for CASSSGQGNEKLFF.